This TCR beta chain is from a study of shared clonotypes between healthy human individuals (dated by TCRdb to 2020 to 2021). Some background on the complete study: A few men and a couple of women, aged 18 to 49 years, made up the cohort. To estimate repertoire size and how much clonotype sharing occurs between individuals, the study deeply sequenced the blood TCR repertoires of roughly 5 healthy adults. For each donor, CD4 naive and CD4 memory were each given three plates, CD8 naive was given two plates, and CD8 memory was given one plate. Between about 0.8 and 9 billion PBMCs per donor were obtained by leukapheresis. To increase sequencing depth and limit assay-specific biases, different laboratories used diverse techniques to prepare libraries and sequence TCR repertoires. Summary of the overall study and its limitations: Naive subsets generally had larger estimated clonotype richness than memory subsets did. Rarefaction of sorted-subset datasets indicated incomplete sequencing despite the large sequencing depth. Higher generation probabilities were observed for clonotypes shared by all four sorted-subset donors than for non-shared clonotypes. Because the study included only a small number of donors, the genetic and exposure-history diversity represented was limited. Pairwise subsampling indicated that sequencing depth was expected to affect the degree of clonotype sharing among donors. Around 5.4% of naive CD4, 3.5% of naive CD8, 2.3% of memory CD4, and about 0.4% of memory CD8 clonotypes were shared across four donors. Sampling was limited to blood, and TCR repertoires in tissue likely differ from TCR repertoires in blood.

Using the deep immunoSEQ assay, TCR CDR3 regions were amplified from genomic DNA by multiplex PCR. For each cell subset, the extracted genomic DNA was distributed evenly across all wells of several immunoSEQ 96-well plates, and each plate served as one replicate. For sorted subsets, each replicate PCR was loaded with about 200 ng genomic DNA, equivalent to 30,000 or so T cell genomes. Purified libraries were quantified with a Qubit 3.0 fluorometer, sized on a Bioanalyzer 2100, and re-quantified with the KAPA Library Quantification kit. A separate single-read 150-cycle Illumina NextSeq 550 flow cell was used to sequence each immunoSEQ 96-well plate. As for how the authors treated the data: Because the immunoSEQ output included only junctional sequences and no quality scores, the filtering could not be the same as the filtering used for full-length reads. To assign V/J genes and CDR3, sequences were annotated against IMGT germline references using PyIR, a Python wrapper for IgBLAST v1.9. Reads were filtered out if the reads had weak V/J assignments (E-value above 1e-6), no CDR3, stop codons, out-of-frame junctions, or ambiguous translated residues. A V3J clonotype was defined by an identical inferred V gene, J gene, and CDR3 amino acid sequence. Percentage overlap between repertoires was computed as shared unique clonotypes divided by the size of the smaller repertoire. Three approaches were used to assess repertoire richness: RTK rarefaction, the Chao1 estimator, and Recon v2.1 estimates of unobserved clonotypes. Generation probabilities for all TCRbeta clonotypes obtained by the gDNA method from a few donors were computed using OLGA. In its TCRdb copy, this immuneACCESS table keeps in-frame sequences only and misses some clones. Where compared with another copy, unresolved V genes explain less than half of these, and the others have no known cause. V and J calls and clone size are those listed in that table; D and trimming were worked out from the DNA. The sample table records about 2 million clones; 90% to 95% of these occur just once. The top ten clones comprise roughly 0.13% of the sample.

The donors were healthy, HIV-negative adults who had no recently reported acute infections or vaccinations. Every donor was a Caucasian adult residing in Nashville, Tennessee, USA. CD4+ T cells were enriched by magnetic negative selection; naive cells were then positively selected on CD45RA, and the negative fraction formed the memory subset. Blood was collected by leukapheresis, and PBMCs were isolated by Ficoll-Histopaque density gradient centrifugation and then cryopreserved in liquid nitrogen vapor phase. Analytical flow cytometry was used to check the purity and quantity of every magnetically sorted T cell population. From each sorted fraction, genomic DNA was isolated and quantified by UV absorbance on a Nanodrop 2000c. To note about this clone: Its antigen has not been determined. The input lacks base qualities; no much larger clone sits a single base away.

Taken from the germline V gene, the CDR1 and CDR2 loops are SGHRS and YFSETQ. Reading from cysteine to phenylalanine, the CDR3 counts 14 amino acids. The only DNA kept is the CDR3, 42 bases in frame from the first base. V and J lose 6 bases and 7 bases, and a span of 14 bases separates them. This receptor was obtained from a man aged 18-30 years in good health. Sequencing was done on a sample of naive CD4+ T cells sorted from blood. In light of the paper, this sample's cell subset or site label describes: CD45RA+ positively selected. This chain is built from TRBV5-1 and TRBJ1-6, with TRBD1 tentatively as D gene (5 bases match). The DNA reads TGCGCCAGCAAAGGGGTGGGTGAGAATTCACCCCTCCACTTT. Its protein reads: CASKGVGENSPLHF.